Listed below are T cell receptor beta chains from one sample, sequenced in a study of blood T cell repertoires in COVID-19. TCRdb's table, derived via immunoSEQ multiplex PCR, lists solely in-frame clones and lacks some. The sample holds fewer than 300,000 clones, 91% seen once. Sequenced input: peripheral blood. These receptor sequences come from a person aged 18-30 years with COVID-19, enrolled during active disease. Each CDR3 is given with its conserved first and last residue. The order of the fields is J gene, D gene, V gene, clone size, CDR3 DNA, CDR3 protein. D genes are given only for firm matches. Clone size is given for some rows only: seen once, a few or many times, or a class if the clone is expanded.

TRBJ1-2,.,TRBV6-4,.,TGTGCCAGCAGTGACGGGCCAGCTGGGGGCTACACCTTC,CASSDGPAGGYTF
TRBJ2-3,.,TRBV11-3,.,TGTGCCAGCAGCTTAGCCGTGGGGGCGGGGGCAGATACGCAGTATTTT,CASSLAVGAGADTQYF
TRBJ2-3,.,TRBV9,.,TGTGCCAGCAACCTAGGGGGGGACTACTCCCACACAGATACGCAGTATTTT,CASNLGGDYSHTDTQYF
TRBJ2-7,.,TRBV21-1,once,TGTGCCAGCCGTGTCTTCTCCGGGACAGGGGGCTACGAGCAGTACTTC,CASRVFSGTGGYEQYF
TRBJ2-3,TRBD2,TRBV5-1,once,TGCGCCAGCAGACCTGTAGCGGGAGGGAACACAGATACGCAGTATTTT,CASRPVAGGNTDTQYF
TRBJ2-7,.,TRBV6-6,.,TGTGCCAGCAGTTACGGGCGGACAGGAGGGGCCTACGAGCAGTACTTC,CASSYGRTGGAYEQYF
TRBJ2-3,TRBD1,TRBV10-2,.,TGCGCCAGCAGTGAACAGGGGGGAGATACGCAGTATTTT,CASSEQGGDTQYF
TRBJ2-1,.,TRBV18,.,TGTGCCAGCTCCCAATGGGGGGGCGCCGGGAATGAGCAGTTCTTC,CASSQWGGAGNEQFF
TRBJ1-2,.,TRBV4-3,.,TGCGCCAGCAGCCAAGTAACAGAAACTAACTATGGCTACACCTTC,CASSQVTETNYGYTF
TRBJ1-1,TRBD1,TRBV9,.,TGTGCCAGCAGCTCCACAGGGGATGACACTGAAGCTTTCTTT,CASSSTGDDTEAFF
TRBJ1-2,TRBD1,TRBV6-6,few,TGTGCCAGCAGTTGGACAGGCGATCGCTATGGCTACACCTTC,CASSWTGDRYGYTF
TRBJ2-7,TRBD2,TRBV13,.,TGTGCCAGCAGCTTGGGGACTAGCGGACCTCCCTACGAGCAGTACTTC,CASSLGTSGPPYEQYF